This T cell receptor beta chain is drawn from a study of T cell changes during pregnancy in multiple sclerosis. The method was immunoSEQ multiplex PCR; TCRdb's version includes in-frame clones alone and lacks a portion of them. The top ten clones hold about 10% of a sample with about 36,000 clones, around 91% of them seen once. The germline V gene has CDR1 SEHNR and CDR2 FQNEAQ (reference sequence). The CDR3 contains 14 residues. V shed 4 bases, J shed 3 bases, and the junction held 4 bases outside the gene matches. The specimen comprised CD8+ T cells from peripheral blood mononuclear cells, sampled in the third trimester of pregnancy. This chain connects TRBV7-9 to TRBJ2-5; 8 bases are shared with TRBD1. The receptor comes from a female donor with multiple sclerosis, enrolled in a pregnancy study. CDR3 in DNA: TGTGCCAGCAGCTCCCAGGACAGGGAAGAGACCCAGTACTTC. Protein sequence: CASSSQDREETQYF.